The TCR beta chain under discussion was sequenced for a study of blood T cells in healthy people across ages (dated by TCRdb to about 2015). Background for the entire study: In model experiments, template switching captured roughly one uniquely barcoded TCR beta cDNA molecule for every two T cells. Four age groups were formed from the donors: young (average about 17 years), middle-aged (around 41), aged (approximately 60) and long-lived (around 82). To track age-related changes in TCR beta repertoire diversity, the study relied on deep sequencing normalized with unique cDNA molecular identifiers. For two donors (one aged 18 to 29 and one aged 80 or older), the study analyzed two additional independent replicas of 1 million unique cDNA reads from the same blood draw.

This clonotype has only a few counts. Which antigen it targets is not known. No base quality information exists; no much larger clone differs at one position. V is reduced by 0 bases and J by 0 bases, leaving a spacing of 9 bases between them. Including the terminal cysteine and phenylalanine, the CDR3 comprises 17 residues. Only the CDR3 region is kept as DNA, spanning 51 bases read in frame from base 1. CDR1 and CDR2 (SGHTA, FQGNSA) derive from the germline V gene. The library was built by means of 5' RACE. The listed sequencing device is Illumina HiSeq 2500. A second about 6 to 11 cycle PCR used a sample-barcoded 5' primer and a J-beta primer mix. Each TCR beta cDNA molecule received a unique molecular identifier from a template-switch 5' adaptor carrying 12 random nucleotides. Each sample yielded at least 2.5 million CDR3-containing paired-end reads. The Mint cDNA synthesis kit, primed by a TRBC-specific oligonucleotide, was used to synthesize first-strand cDNA from all RNA. Following uracil-DNA glycosylase treatment, a first 18-cycle PCR with universal primers M1SS and BC2_uni_R was performed on all cDNA. The original methods were these. For normalization, 1 million high-quality reads were randomly selected from each sample, with every read carrying a distinct molecular identifier. Instead of being binned into consensus sequences, reads with shared molecular identifiers were discarded. MiTCR, run with a Q25 quality threshold and the strictest error-elimination algorithm, handled CDR3 identification, clonotype clustering and error correction. Lower-bound total TCR beta diversity was estimated with a nonparametric unseen species model using Euler transformation. The raw public reads went through TCRdb reprocessing: fastp at Q25, MiXCR clone calling, in-frame beta chains kept. CDR3 protein sequences are deduplicated, and each keeps its most common genes and DNA. The V and J calls shown here were made by TCRdb, not taken from the authors' results. The sample data list around 820,000 distinct CDR3 sequences, and 20% to 25% of these were observed just once. Jointly, the top ten make up 3% to 4.5% of the sample.

Systemically healthy Caucasian individuals from Russia, 35 to 40 in total and aged roughly 6 to 100 years, were included as donors. Each donor gave 8 to 10 milliliters of peripheral blood, collected into EDTA-treated Vacutainer tubes. Ficoll-Paque density-gradient centrifugation was used to isolate PBMCs, with at least 6.5 million per sample. Total RNA, at least 6 micrograms per sample, was extracted from PBMCs with Trizol reagent. For every donor, an aliquot of PBMCs went through flow cytometry to measure the percentages of naive CD45RAhigh/CD27high T cells. The study at large found these results: Because profiling used bulk unsorted PBMCs, naive and antigen-experienced compartments could not be compared conclusively. As age increased, observed TCR beta diversity per million T cells dropped in a roughly linear way, and a significant reduction was already evident by age 40. Donor CMV infection status was unknown, potentially confounding age-related changes in expanded clonotypes. The long-lived group showed more naive CD4+ T cells, fewer expanded clones and increased TCR diversity than the aged group, suggesting age selection. Estimates of total diversity based on one million sequenced T cells were regarded as lower bounds and as underestimates. Observed TCR beta diversity correlated strongly with the percentage of naive T cells measured by flow cytometry.

This sample also appeared in a second study, on T cells of mothers and their children. The second study also describes: The donors were nine systemically healthy Caucasian individuals, made up of three mothers and their six children. cDNA synthesis used all of the extracted RNA, with 1.5 ug of RNA in each 15 ul reaction. In the second PCR, sample barcodes and 2-4 random nucleotides were introduced via the M1S primer. Each mother yielded over 9.5 million TCR beta CDR3 reads and each child about 3 million reads. TCR recombination output is similarly shaped by thymic selection in related and unrelated pairs, with a minor effect exerted by inherited differences. Normalized repertoire overlap was always slightly but never significantly higher in related than unrelated mother-child pairs. With a sensitivity of about 100 clones per million clonotypes, no persistent microchimeric T cell clones were detected. To look for features that set related mother-child pairs apart from unrelated individuals, the researchers ran deep NGS to compare the TCR beta repertoires of mothers and children. The mean age was about 37 +/- 4 years for the mothers and approximately 11 +/- 4 years for the children. After adapter ligation was performed with NEBNext reagents, the libraries were sequenced on an Illumina HiSeq 2000 with 100+100 nt paired-end reads. Mother and child libraries were prepared a month apart and sequenced in separate runs to prevent cross-contamination. Between roughly 500,000 and 2,300,000 distinct TCR beta clonotypes were identified per donor. Naive TCR beta clonotypes were estimated from low-frequency clonotypes matched to each donor's FACS-determined naive share, without sorting.

The sequencing sample was made of blood. The TCR originated in a boy between 10 and 17 years old in good health. The chain is assembled from TRBV7-2 and TRBJ2-6, with a tentative D gene TRBD2 over 5 matching bases. The sequenced DNA is TGTGCCAGCAGCTTAGCGCGGGTTAGCTCTGGGGCCAACGTCCTGACTTTC. This translates into CASSLARVSSGANVLTF.